Here is one T cell receptor (beta chain) with its context. The J segment lost 13 bases and the V segment lost 6 bases, leaving 12 bases of the junction unmatched. This CDR3 comprises 13 residues. The germline CDR1 and CDR2 sequences are MNHEY and SVGAGI. The data were taken from a study of blood T cell repertoires in COVID-19. Study-level information: T cells, B-cell-depleted T cells, or PBMCs supplied cDNA or gDNA.

The assay was immunoSEQ multiplex PCR, and TCRdb's table has in-frame clones only and misses some. In the table there are about 100,000 clones, roughly 88% of which are singletons. This TCR came from a man between 50 and 59 years old with active or convalescent COVID-19. The rearrangement uses TRBV6-5 and TRBJ2-1, with TRBD2 matching 7 bases. The sequencing input was peripheral blood. The CDR3 DNA follows: TGTGCCAGCAGCAAAGACCGGGACTACGAACAGTTCTTC. Translating gives CASSKDRDYEQFF.